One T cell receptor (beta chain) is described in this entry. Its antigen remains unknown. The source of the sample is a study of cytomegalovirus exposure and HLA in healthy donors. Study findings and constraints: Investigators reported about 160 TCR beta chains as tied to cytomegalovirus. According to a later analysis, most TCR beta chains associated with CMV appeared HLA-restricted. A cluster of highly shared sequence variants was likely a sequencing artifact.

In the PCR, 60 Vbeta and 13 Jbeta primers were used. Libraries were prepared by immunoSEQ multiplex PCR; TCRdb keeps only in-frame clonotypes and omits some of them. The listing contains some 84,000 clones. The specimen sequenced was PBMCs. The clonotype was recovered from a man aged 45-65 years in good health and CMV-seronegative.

CDR3 DNA: TGTGCCAGCAGTTACAACGGGGGGCCAAACAATGAGCAGTTCTTC. As protein: CASSYNGGPNNEQFF. V gene TRBV6-5 combines with J gene TRBJ2-1, with D perhaps TRBD2 (7 bases). Trimming pared 2 bases from V and 5 bases from J, leaving 13 bases between. This CDR3 comprises 15 residues. Germline CDR1 and CDR2: MNHEY and SVGAGI.